Each of the 25 T cell receptor beta chains below was sequenced from the same sample in a study of T cells expressing NK-cell markers. TCRdb reprocessed the 5' RACE reads, with one entry per CDR3 protein and no DNA. The specimen's table records under 35,000 distinct CDR3 sequences. The sequenced sample was blood T cells: a sorted CD56 or NKG2C T cell subset, CD4+ or CD8+ T cells, or bulk PBMC T cells (not recorded which). The receptor source for this set is a woman between 18 and 70 years old in good health.

The chain joins TRBV5-1 to TRBJ1-1; TCRdb outputs TRBD1, but without DNA this stays unchecked. This CDR3 comprises 14 residues. CDR1 and CDR2 from the germline V gene are SGHRS and YFSETQ. The CDR3 spells CASSPNRDPGEAFF.

This sequence joins TRBV15 and TRBJ2-5; the TCRdb call, TRBD1, lacks DNA for checking. Germline CDR1 reads LNHNV; CDR2 reads YYDKDF (reference sequence). This CDR3 contains 14 residues. The CDR3 protein is CATSSYRDVETQYF.

V is TRBV6-5 and J is TRBJ2-7. The germline gives CDR1 MNHEY, CDR2 SVGAGI. This CDR3 contains 14 residues. CDR3 amino acids: CASSYYDSSYEQYF.

The chain combines TRBV12-3 or TRBV12-4 with TRBJ1-1; TCRdb gives TRBD1 as the D gene, but with no DNA this cannot be confirmed. The CDR3 sequence is 13 residues long. CDR3 sequence: CASRDTESGEAFF.

The genes are TRBV27 and TRBJ1-5; TCRdb proposes TRBD1, but this gene call is untestable without DNA. CDR3 length: 14 amino acids. The germline gives CDR1 MNHEY, CDR2 SMNVEV (reference sequence). This CDR3 reads CASSLYPGNQPQHF.

CDR3 in amino acids: CASSLNSQETQYF. V gene TRBV7-7 combines with J gene TRBJ2-5. This CDR3 spans 13 amino acids. From germline, CDR1 is SSHAT and CDR2 FNYEAQ (reference sequence).

The chain joins TRBV4-1 to TRBJ2-1; TCRdb picks TRBD1, but there is no DNA to check that call. Per germline, CDR1 MGHRA and CDR2 YSYEKL. The CDR3 covers 16 residues. CDR3 sequence: CASSSNGDRHYNEQFF.

The chain uses TRBV7-6 and TRBJ2-5; as DNA is missing, the TRBD1 call by TCRdb cannot be tested. Germline V CDR1 and CDR2: SGHVS, FNYEAQ. CDR3 length: 14 amino acids. The CDR3 here is CASSNRDTQETQYF.

The chain employs TRBV7-3 and TRBJ1-1; TCRdb selects TRBD1, and the lack of DNA leaves this call unchecked. The CDR3 spans 14 residues. CDR1 SGHTA and CDR2 FQGTGA come from the germline V gene. CDR3 protein: CASSYTGENTEAFF.

The rearrangement links TRBV11-2 to TRBJ2-3; TCRdb's D call, TRBD2, is unchecked because there is no DNA. Germline CDR1 SGHAT, CDR2 FQNNGV. The CDR3 has 17 amino acids. CDR3 region: CASSPLPGGLGTDTQYF.

The J gene is TRBJ2-2, the V gene TRBV29-1; there is no DNA to check the TCRdb D call of TRBD1. This CDR3 comprises 12 residues. The germline V gene has CDR1 SQVTM and CDR2 ANQGSEA. This chain's CDR3 is CSVSRGDGELFF.

This chain uses TRBV6-1 with TRBJ1-1; as DNA is missing, the TRBD1 call by TCRdb cannot be tested. Germline V lookup: CDR1 MNHNS, CDR2 SASEGT. CDR3 size: 15 residues. The CDR3: CASSEAGKGGTEAFF.

The CDR3 spells CASSPHDGLSAF. The rearrangement joins TRBV7-8 to TRBJ2-7; without DNA, the TCRdb call of TRBD2 cannot be checked. Per germline, CDR1 SGHVS and CDR2 FQNEAQ. The CDR3 covers 12 residues.

The chain recombines TRBV13 with TRBJ2-3; TCRdb gives TRBD2 as the D gene, but with no DNA this cannot be confirmed. The CDR3 runs to 16 residues. Germline V gene sequence: CDR1 PRHDT, CDR2 FYEKMQ (reference sequence). The CDR3 spells CASSLEPGLSTDTQYF.

The chain is built from TRBV15 and TRBJ2-3. The CDR3 sequence is 14 residues long. CDR1 is LNHNV and CDR2 is YYDKDF in the germline V gene (reference sequence). CDR3 region: CATSRDRPTDTQYF.

V is TRBV7-3 and J is TRBJ2-7. The CDR3 is 13 amino acids. Germline lookup yields CDR1 SGHTA and CDR2 FQGTGA. The CDR3 sequence is CASSFDPSYEQYF.

The CDR3 spells CASSLRGPDNEQFF. This chain connects TRBV27 to TRBJ2-1; TCRdb's D call, TRBD1, is unchecked because there is no DNA. The CDR3 is 14 residues long. Germline assignment: CDR1 MNHEY and CDR2 SMNVEV (reference sequence).

V gene TRBV14 combines with J gene TRBJ2-1; lacking DNA, the TRBD2 call made by TCRdb goes unchecked. Per germline, CDR1 SGHDN and CDR2 FVKESK. The CDR3 contains 16 residues. The CDR3 here is CASSQDERVSYNEQFF.

The chain carries TRBV5-1 and TRBJ2-7; TCRdb reports TRBD2, a call that lacks DNA to check it against. Germline loops: CDR1 SGHRS, CDR2 YFSETQ. The CDR3 is 12 amino acids. Here the CDR3 reads CASRAGEDEQYF.

CDR3 loop: CASSQDGATTNTEAFF. The V and J genes are TRBV3-1 and TRBJ1-1; TCRdb's D call of TRBD1 is untestable without DNA. The V gene's germline CDR1 is LGHDT and CDR2 YNNKEL (reference sequence). The CDR3 spans 16 residues.

The V gene is TRBV20-1, the J gene TRBJ2-7; with no DNA, the TCRdb D assignment of TRBD1 cannot be verified. The germline V gene encodes CDR1 DFQATT and CDR2 SNEGSKA (reference sequence). CDR3 length equals 15 residues. CDR3 sequence: CSASGAGTLYYEQYF.

The J gene is TRBJ2-1, the V gene TRBV3-1. CDR3 length: 16 residues. Germline CDR1 is LGHDT and CDR2 is YNNKEL (reference sequence). CDR3 sequence: CASSQDHWGSYNEQFF.

The chain has TRBV29-1 and TRBJ1-4; lacking DNA, the TRBD1 call made by TCRdb goes unchecked. Germline V gene lookup returns CDR1 SQVTM and CDR2 ANQGSEA. The CDR3 has 12 residues. CDR3 residues: CSVAGGNEKLFF.

The V gene is TRBV29-1, the J gene TRBJ1-2; TCRdb's D call of TRBD1 is untestable without DNA. Looked up from germline, CDR1 is SQVTM and CDR2 is ANQGSEA. The CDR3 is made up of 16 amino acids. The CDR3 spells CSVEGTKGAQDYGYTF.

The V call is TRBV7-2, the J call TRBJ2-7. Germline lookup yields CDR1 SGHTA and CDR2 FQGNSA. The CDR3 loop spans 11 amino acids. CDR3 region: CASSLYYEQYF.